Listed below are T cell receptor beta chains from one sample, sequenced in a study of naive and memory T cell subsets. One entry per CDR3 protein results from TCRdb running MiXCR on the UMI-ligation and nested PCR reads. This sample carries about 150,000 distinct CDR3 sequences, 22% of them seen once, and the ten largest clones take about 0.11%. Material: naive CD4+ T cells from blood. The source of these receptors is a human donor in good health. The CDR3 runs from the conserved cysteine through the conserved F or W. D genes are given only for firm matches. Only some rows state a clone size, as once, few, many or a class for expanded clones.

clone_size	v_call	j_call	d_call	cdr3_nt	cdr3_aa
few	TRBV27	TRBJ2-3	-	TGTGCCAGCAGTGACTATAGCTCCACAGATACGCAGTATTTT	CASSDYSSTDTQYF
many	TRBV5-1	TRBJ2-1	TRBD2	TGCGCCAGCAGCTTGGTGGGGAGGAAGCGGGGGGGCTACAATGAGCAGTTCTTC	CASSLVGRKRGGYNEQFF
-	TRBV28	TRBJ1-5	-	TGTGCCAGCACGTCCTTATCGGGGCCCCAGCATTTT	CASTSLSGPQHF
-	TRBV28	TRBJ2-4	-	TGTGCCAGCGCAACACTAACCCGGGGAGGAAACATTCAGTACTTC	CASATLTRGGNIQYF
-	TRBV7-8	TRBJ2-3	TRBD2	TGTGCCAGCAGCTCTAGCGGGAGGGCCCCCACAGATACGCAGTATTTT	CASSSSGRAPTDTQYF
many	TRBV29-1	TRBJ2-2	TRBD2	TGCAGCGTAGTAGGCGGGAGGGCGTCCGGGGAGCTGTTTTTT	CSVVGGRASGELFF
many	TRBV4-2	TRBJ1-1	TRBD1	TGTGCCAGCAGCCAATCGGGACAGGGGAACACTGAAGCTTTCTTT	CASSQSGQGNTEAFF
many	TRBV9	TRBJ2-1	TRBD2	TGTGCCAGCAGCTCCACAGCTAGCGGACCTGACAATGAGCAGTTCTTC	CASSSTASGPDNEQFF
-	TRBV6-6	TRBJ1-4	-	TGTGCCAGCAGTTACTGGGACGGGGGAGAAAAACTGTTTTTT	CASSYWDGGEKLFF
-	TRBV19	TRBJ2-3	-	TGTGCCAGTAAAAGTCGGATTTCCAGTAGCACAGATACGCAGTATTTT	CASKSRISSSTDTQYF
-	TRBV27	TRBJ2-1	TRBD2	TGTGCCAGCAGTTCCACCGGACTAGCAGGATTAAGGGTCTACAATGAGCAGTTCTTC	CASSSTGLAGLRVYNEQFF
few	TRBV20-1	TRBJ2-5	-	TGCAGTGCTAGTAAGCTCCTTGGAGAAGAGACCCAGTACTTC	CSASKLLGEETQYF
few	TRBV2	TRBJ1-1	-	TGTGCCAGCACCCGACGGGAGAACACTGAAGCTTTCTTT	CASTRRENTEAFF
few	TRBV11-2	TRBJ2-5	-	TGTGCCAGCAGCCCTCGATTGAATTCGTACCAAGAGACCCAGTACTTC	CASSPRLNSYQETQYF
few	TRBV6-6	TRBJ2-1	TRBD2	TGTGCCAGCAGTTACTCATCTATTGGCGGGAGCTCCTACAATGAGCAGTTCTTC	CASSYSSIGGSSYNEQFF
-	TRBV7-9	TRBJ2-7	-	TGTGCCAGCAGCTTAGGCCCCCAAGGTTTAAGCCACGAGCAGTACTTC	CASSLGPQGLSHEQYF
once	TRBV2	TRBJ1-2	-	TGTGCCAGCAGTGAGTTTCAGGATATCTATGGCTACACCTTC	CASSEFQDIYGYTF
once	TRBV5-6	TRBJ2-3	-	TGTGCCAGCATGGAGACATCGAGGGATACGCAGTATTTT	CASMETSRDTQYF
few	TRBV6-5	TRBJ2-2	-	TGTGCCAGCAGTTTGGCCGGGGGTTCCGGGGAGCTGTTTTTT	CASSLAGGSGELFF
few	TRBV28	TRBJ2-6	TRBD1	TGTGCCAGCACCCAGACAGGGGGCCTCTCTGGGGCCAACGTCCTGACTTTC	CASTQTGGLSGANVLTF
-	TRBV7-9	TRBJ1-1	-	TGTGCCAGCAGCTCCGCGTCGACTGAAGCTTTCTTT	CASSSASTEAFF
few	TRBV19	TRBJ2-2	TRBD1	TGTGCCAGTAGGCTGGACAGGGTAACCGGGGAGCTGTTTTTT	CASRLDRVTGELFF
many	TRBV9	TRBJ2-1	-	TGTGCCAGCAGTTCCTATTCTGCCGGACCTTACTCCTACAATGAGCAGTTCTTC	CASSSYSAGPYSYNEQFF
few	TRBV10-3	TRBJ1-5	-	TGTGCCATCGCCCGGGACCCCAATAGCAATCAGCCCCAGCATTTT	CAIARDPNSNQPQHF
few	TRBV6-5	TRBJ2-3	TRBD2	TGTGCCAGCAGTTACTCTTTGACTAGCGGGAGCACAGATACGCAGTATTTT	CASSYSLTSGSTDTQYF
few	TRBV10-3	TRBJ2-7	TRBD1	TGTGCCAGCGGGGACAGGTTTATTTACGAGCAGTACTTC	CASGDRFIYEQYF
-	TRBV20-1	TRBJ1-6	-	TGCAGTGCTAGATTGGTGGCGCCGAGCTCCTATAATTCACCCCTCCACTTT	CSARLVAPSSYNSPLHF
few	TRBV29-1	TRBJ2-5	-	TGCAGCTCAACCCCGGGAGAGACCCAGTACTTC	CSSTPGETQYF
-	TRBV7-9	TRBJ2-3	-	TGTGCCAGCAGCCCACGGGGGGGGACAGGGTCCCTCCTACGCACAGATACGCAGTATTTT	CASSPRGGTGSLLRTDTQYF
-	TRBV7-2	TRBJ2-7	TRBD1	TGTGCCAGCAGCTCGGAACCTGGACAGGGCTACGAGCAGTACTTC	CASSSEPGQGYEQYF
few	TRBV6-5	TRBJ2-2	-	TGTGCCAGCACGCGTCTTAAAGGGAGGGGGGACACCGGGGAGCTGTTTTTT	CASTRLKGRGDTGELFF
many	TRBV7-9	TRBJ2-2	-	TGTGCCAGCAGCTTAATCTCCGGGGAGCTGTTTTTT	CASSLISGELFF
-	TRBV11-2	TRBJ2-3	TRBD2	TGTGCCAGCAGCTTATTCCTCGGGGTAGCGGGAGGCACAGATACGCAGTATTTT	CASSLFLGVAGGTDTQYF
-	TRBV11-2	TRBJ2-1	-	TGTGCCAGCAGCCCAGTGGGGGAGCAGTTCTTC	CASSPVGEQFF
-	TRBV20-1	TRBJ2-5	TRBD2	TGCAGTGCTAGGCGGGAGGGACGGGCCCAGTACTTC	CSARREGRAQYF
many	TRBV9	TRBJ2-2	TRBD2	TGTGCCAGCAGCGTAGCAGCCACGGGAGGGGCGTCCGGGGAGCTGTTTTTT	CASSVAATGGASGELFF
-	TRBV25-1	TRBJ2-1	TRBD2	TGTGCCAGCAGTGAATCCGCGGGAGGCTACAATGAGCAGTTCTTC	CASSESAGGYNEQFF
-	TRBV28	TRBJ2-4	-	TGTGCCAGCAGTTTATTCAGGACCTCGGGAGCCAAAAACATTCAGTACTTC	CASSLFRTSGAKNIQYF